These 10 T cell receptor beta chains were all obtained from the same sample, sequenced in a study of cytomegalovirus exposure and HLA in healthy donors. The study ran its PCR with 60 Vbeta and 13 Jbeta primers. The table came from immunoSEQ multiplex PCR; TCRdb's copy has only in-frame clones and leaves some out. The sample consists of 230,000 or so clones, about nine tenths of them appearing once. Sequencing was done on a sample of PBMCs. These receptors were collected from a girl aged 2-10 years in good health and CMV-seronegative.

The V gene is TRBV6-1, the J gene TRBJ1-2, with D possibly matching TRBD1 (5 bases). The germline V gene encodes CDR1 MNHNS and CDR2 SASEGT. This CDR3 is built from 15 residues. Trimming pared 5 bases from V and 4 bases from J, leaving 17 bases between. The CDR3 nucleotides read TGTGCCAGCAGTCAAACCGACAGCGGGGCCTATGGCTACACCTTC. It specifies CASSQTDSGAYGYTF.

This chain uses TRBV7-6 with TRBJ2-1; 7 bases line up with TRBD2. The CDR3 runs 16 residues. Germline CDR1 is SGHVS and CDR2 is FNYEAQ. V was clipped by 3 bases and J by 7 bases; unmatched bases: 12. The CDR3 DNA is TGTGCCAGCAGCTTCGGTTCTGCGGGAGACCTGAATGAGCAGTTCTTC. It is translated as CASSFGSAGDLNEQFF. Full variable domain (outside the CDR3, taken from reference TRBV7-6 and TRBJ2-1): GAGVSQSPRYKVTKRGQDVALRCDPISGHVSLYWYRQALGQGPEFLTYFNYEAQQDKSGLPNDRFSAERPEGSISTLTIQRTEQRDSAMYRCASSFGSAGDLNEQFFGPGTRLTVL.

The V gene is TRBV2, the J gene TRBJ2-1, with TRBD2 matching 9 bases. This CDR3 is built from 15 residues. Germline trimming cut 2 bases from V and 9 bases from J; bases unmatched to any gene: 8. Germline values: CDR1 SNHLY, CDR2 FYNNEI. CDR3 residues: CASSETGLAVSEQFF. The CDR3 bases are TGTGCCAGCAGTGAAACGGGACTAGCAGTCAGTGAGCAGTTCTTC. Variable domain in full (rest from reference TRBV2 and TRBJ2-1): EPEVTQTPSHQVTQMGQEVILRCVPISNHLYFYWYRQILGQKVEFLVSFYNNEISEKSEIFDDQFSVERPDGSNFTLKIRSTKLEDSAMYFCASSETGLAVSEQFFGPGTRLTVL.

The chain couples TRBV28 to TRBJ1-1; D remains unclear. The germline gives CDR1 MDHEN, CDR2 SYDVKM. Trimming left V 7 bases short and J 0 bases short, with 12 bases between. This CDR3 is built from 14 residues. This CDR3 reads CASTPGRVNTEAFF. In nucleotides, the CDR3 is TGTGCCAGCACCCCGGGGAGGGTGAACACTGAAGCTTTCTTT.

The chain uses TRBV12-5 and TRBJ2-1, with D possibly being TRBD2 (6 bases). The germline gives CDR1 LGHNT, CDR2 FRNRAP. This CDR3 has 17 residues. V was shortened by 1 base and J by 0 bases, with 13 bases between the two germline ends. This chain's CDR3 is CASGLGRTGSSYNEQFF. The CDR3, as DNA: TGTGCTAGTGGTTTGGGACGGACCGGGAGCTCCTACAATGAGCAGTTCTTC.

The chain combines TRBV5-1 with TRBJ2-1; TRBD2 agrees at 8 bases. The V gene end was trimmed by 1 base and the J gene end by 8 bases; junction bases not matched to a gene: 8. Germline loops: CDR1 SGHRS, CDR2 YFSETQ. The length of the CDR3 is 15 residues. As DNA, the CDR3 is TGCGCCAGCAGCTTGCCTAGCGGGCCTCCCGATGAGCAGTTCTTC. Translation gives CASSLPSGPPDEQFF.

The chain combines TRBV4-2 with TRBJ2-7; 12 bases line up with TRBD2. The junction had 6 bases not matched to a gene; V was cut back by 0 bases and J by 3 bases. CDR1 is LGHNA, CDR2 YNFKEQ, per germline. This CDR3 region has 17 residues. CDR3 sequence reads: CASSQDASGRALYEQYF. The CDR3, as DNA: TGTGCCAGCAGCCAAGATGCTAGCGGGAGGGCCCTCTACGAGCAGTACTTC.

The chain links TRBV15 to TRBJ2-7; D gene uncertain. The CDR3 is made up of 18 amino acids. Trimming cost V 2 bases and J 4 bases, with 24 bases left between them. CDR1 LNHNV and CDR2 YYDKDF come from the germline V gene (reference sequence). The DNA for the CDR3 is TGTGCCACCAGCAGAAATAGAGTCCGTCCGGGTAGCTGGTACGAGCAGTACTTC. Its protein product is CATSRNRVRPGSWYEQYF.

This chain connects TRBV11-2 to TRBJ2-5, with 8 positions matching TRBD2. This CDR3 has 16 residues. The germline V gene has CDR1 SGHAT and CDR2 FQNNGV. Germline trimming cut 0 bases from V and 2 bases from J; bases unmatched to any gene: 5. CDR3 protein: CASSLEVAGPQETQYF. In DNA, the CDR3 is TGTGCCAGCAGCTTAGAAGTAGCGGGGCCACAAGAGACCCAGTACTTC.

The chain has TRBV5-1 and TRBJ1-2; TRBD1 aligns across 8 bases. CDR1 is SGHRS and CDR2 is YFSETQ in the germline V gene. The CDR3 runs to 15 residues. J lost 4 bases, V lost 4 bases, and 9 bases had no gene match. CDR3 in amino acids: CASSPRTGPSYGYTF. Written as DNA, the CDR3 is TGCGCCAGCAGCCCCCGGACAGGGCCGAGCTATGGCTACACCTTC.